This T cell receptor (beta chain) was sequenced in a study of blood T cells in healthy people across ages. Regarding the study as a whole: Underestimates were what the diversity estimates from one million T cells were considered to be.

This CDR3 has 17 amino acids. Germline CDR1 is LGHNA and CDR2 is YNFKEQ. Trimming shortened V by 0 bases and J by 4 bases, and 15 bases separated the two germline ends. In the case of this clonotype: What it binds is unknown.

Through a sample-barcoded 5' primer and a J-beta primer mix, a second PCR was run for 7 to 11 cycles. Using its own MiXCR run on the 5' RACE reads, TCRdb lists one record per CDR3 protein. This sample has hundreds of thousands of distinct CDR3 sequences, with more than 40% found just once. The sample was blood. This receptor was identified in a woman aged 55-75 years in good health. V is TRBV4-2 and J is TRBJ2-2, with a possible D match to TRBD2 (6 bases). CDR3 loop: CASSQEVRAGRTGELFF. CDR3 DNA sequence: TGTGCCAGCAGCCAAGAGGTTCGAGCGGGTCGCACCGGGGAGCTGTTTTTT.